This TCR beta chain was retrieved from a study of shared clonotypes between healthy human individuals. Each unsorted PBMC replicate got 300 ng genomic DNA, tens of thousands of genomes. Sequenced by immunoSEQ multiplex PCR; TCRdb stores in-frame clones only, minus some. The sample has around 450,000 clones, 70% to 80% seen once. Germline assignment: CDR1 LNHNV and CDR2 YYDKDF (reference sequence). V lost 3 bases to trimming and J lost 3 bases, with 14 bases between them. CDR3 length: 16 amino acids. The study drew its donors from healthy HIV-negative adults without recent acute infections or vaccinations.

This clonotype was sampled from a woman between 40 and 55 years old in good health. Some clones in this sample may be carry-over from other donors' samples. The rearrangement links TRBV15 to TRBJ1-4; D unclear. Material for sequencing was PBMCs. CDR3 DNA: TGTGCCACCAGCAGTCGAGTTGGGCAGGCTAATGAAAAACTGTTTTTT. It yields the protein CATSSRVGQANEKLFF.